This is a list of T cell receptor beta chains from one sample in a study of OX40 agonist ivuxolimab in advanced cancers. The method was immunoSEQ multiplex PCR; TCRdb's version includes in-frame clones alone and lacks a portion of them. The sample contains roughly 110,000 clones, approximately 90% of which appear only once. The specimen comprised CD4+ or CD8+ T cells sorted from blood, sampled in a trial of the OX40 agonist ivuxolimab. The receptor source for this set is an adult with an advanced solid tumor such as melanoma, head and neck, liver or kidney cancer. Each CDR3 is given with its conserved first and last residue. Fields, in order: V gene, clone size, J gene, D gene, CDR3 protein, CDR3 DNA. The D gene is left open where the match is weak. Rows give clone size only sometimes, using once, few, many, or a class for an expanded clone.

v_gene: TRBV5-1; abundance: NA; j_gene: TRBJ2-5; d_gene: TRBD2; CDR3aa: CASSPLAGGPEETQYF; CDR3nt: TGCGCCAGCAGCCCATTAGCGGGAGGGCCTGAAGAGACCCAGTACTTC
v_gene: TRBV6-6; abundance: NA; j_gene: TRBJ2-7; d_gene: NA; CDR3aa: CASRIPSNPYEQYF; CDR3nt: TGTGCCAGCAGAATCCCTAGCAACCCCTACGAGCAGTACTTC
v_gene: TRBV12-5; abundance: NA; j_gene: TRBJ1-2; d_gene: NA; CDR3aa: CASGLVVDHLGGYTF; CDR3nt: TGTGCTAGTGGTTTGGTAGTGGATCACCTGGGTGGCTACACCTTC
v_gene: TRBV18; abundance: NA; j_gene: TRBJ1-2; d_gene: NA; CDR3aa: CASSPLTDSYGYTF; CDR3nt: TGTGCCAGCTCACCACTGACAGACTCCTATGGCTACACCTTC
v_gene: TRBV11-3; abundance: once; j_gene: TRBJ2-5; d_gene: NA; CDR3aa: CASSFEGETQYF; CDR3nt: TGTGCCAGCAGCTTTGAGGGAGAGACCCAGTACTTC
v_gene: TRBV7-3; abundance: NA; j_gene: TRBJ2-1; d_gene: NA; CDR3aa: CASSFRVRAPYNEQFF; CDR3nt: TGTGCCAGCAGCTTTAGGGTCCGGGCCCCCTACAATGAGCAGTTCTTC
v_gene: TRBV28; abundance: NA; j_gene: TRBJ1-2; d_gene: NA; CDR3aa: CATHGGRGGIYGYTF; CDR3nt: TGTGCCACCCATGGGGGCAGGGGCGGTATCTATGGCTACACCTTC
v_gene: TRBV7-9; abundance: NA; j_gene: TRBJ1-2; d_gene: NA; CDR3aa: CASSPQGGGGLGGYTF; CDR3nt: TGTGCCAGCAGCCCCCAAGGGGGGGGCGGTCTTGGCGGCTACACCTTC
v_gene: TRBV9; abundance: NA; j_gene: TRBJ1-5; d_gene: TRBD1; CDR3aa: CASSLTGGAGGPQHF; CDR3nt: TGTGCCAGCAGTTTAACAGGGGGAGCAGGAGGGCCCCAGCATTTT
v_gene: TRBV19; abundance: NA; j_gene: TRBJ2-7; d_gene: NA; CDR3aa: CASSISGLDYEQYF; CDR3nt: TGTGCCAGTAGTATTAGCGGATTAGACTACGAGCAGTACTTC
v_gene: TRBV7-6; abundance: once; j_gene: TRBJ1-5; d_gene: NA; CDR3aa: CASSFSDLQPQHF; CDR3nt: TGTGCCAGCAGCTTTTCAGATCTCCAGCCCCAGCATTTT
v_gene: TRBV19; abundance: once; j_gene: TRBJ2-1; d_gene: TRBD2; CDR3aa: CASSLPGLAGYNEQFF; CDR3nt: TGTGCCAGTAGTCTTCCGGGACTAGCGGGATACAATGAGCAGTTCTTC
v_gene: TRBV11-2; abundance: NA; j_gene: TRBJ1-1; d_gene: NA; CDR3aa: CASSLVVRDTEAFF; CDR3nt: TGTGCCAGCAGCTTAGTTGTCAGGGACACTGAAGCTTTCTTT
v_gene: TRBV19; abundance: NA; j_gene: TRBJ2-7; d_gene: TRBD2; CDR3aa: CASSPHGGGEQYF; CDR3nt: TGTGCCAGTAGTCCCCACGGGGGAGGGGAGCAGTACTTC
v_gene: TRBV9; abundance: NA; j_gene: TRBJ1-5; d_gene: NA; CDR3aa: CASSHSGASNQPQHF; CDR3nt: TGTGCCAGCAGCCACTCGGGGGCTAGCAATCAGCCCCAGCATTTT